Given below is one T cell receptor beta chain in context. Alongside a J-beta primer mix, a sample-barcoded 5' primer served in a second PCR lasting about 7 to 12 cycles. From each sample, at least 3 million paired-end reads containing CDR3 were obtained. TCRdb processed the 5' RACE reads anew with MiXCR; each CDR3 protein has one entry. The sample lists approximately 1.5 million distinct CDR3 sequences; approximately 39% were seen once. The CDR3 is 14 amino acids. Germline CDR1 and CDR2: SGHRS and YFSETQ. V lost 0 bases and J 3 bases, leaving 6 bases between the germline ends. The entry originates in a study of blood T cells in healthy people across ages.

This TCR came from a woman aged 18-30 years in good health. The sample consisted of blood. This rearrangement joins TRBV5-1 to TRBJ2-2; D call uncertain. For the CDR3, the DNA is TGCGCCAGCAGCTTGGCCATGGACACCGGGGAGCTGTTTTTT. Its translation: CASSLAMDTGELFF.